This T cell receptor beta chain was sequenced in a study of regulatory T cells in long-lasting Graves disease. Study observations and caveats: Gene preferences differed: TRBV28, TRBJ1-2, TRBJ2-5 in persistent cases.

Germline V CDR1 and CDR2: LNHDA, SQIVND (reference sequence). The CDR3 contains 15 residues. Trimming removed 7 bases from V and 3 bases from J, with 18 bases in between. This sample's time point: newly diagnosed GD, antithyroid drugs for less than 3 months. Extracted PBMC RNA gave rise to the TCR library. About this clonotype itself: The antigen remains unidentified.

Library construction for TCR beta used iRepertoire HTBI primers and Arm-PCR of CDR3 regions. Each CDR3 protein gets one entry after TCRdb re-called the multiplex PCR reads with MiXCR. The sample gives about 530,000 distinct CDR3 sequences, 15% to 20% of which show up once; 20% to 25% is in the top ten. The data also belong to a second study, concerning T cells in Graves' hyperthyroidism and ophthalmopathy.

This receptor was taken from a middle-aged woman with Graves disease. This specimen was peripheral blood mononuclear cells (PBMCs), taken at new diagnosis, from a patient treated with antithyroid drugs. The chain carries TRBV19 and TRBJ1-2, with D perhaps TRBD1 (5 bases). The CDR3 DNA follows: TGTGCCAGTACCTCTTGGGGCAGGTCAGACTATGGCTACACCTTC. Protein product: CASTSWGRSDYGYTF. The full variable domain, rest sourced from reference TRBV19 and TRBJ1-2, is DGGITQSPKYLFRKEGQNVTLSCEQNLNHDAMYWYRQDPGQGLRLIYYSQIVNDFQKGDIAEGYSVSREKKESFPLTVTSAQKNPTAFYLCASTSWGRSDYGYTFGSGTRLTVV.